Following are 7 T cell receptor beta chains from one sample sequenced in a study of cytomegalovirus exposure and HLA in healthy donors. Primers: 60 Vbeta forward and 13 Jbeta reverse. TCRdb's copy holds only in-frame clones and misses some; the assay was immunoSEQ multiplex PCR. Here the sample spans around 150,000 clones, roughly 77% being singletons. The specimen sequenced was PBMCs. The receptors come from a woman aged 18-29 years in good health and CMV-seronegative.

The genes are TRBV4-1 and TRBJ1-4; 7 bases match TRBD1. Looked up from germline, CDR1 is MGHRA and CDR2 is YSYEKL. V dropped 8 bases and J dropped 0; count of bases not matched to a gene: 6. The CDR3 loop spans 15 amino acids. The chain's CDR3 is CASAFGQATNEKLFF. DNA of the CDR3: TGCGCCAGCGCCTTCGGACAGGCAACTAATGAAAAACTGTTTTTT.

The V gene is TRBV6-6, the J gene TRBJ1-2; D remains unclear. The germline gives CDR1 MNHNY, CDR2 SVGAGI (reference sequence). This CDR3 comprises 14 residues. The V and J ends lost 2 bases and 8 bases respectively, with 15 bases between them. The CDR3 reads CASSYGLADSGYTF. The CDR3 DNA follows: TGTGCCAGCAGTTACGGTCTGGCGGACTCCGGCTACACCTTC.

The chain has TRBV2 and TRBJ1-1, with D possibly matching TRBD1 (6 bases). Trimming pared 6 bases from V and 4 bases from J, leaving 18 bases between. Germline values: CDR1 SNHLY, CDR2 FYNNEI. The CDR3 runs to 15 residues. The CDR3 DNA sequence: TGTGCCAGCAGAACCGGATCGACAGGTGGCACTGAAGCTTTCTTT. Translating gives CASRTGSTGGTEAFF.

The chain carries TRBV27 and TRBJ2-7; 7 bases map to TRBD1. The J segment lost 6 bases and the V segment lost 2 bases, leaving 13 bases of the junction unmatched. Per germline, CDR1 MNHEY and CDR2 SMNVEV (reference sequence). This CDR3 contains 16 residues. The CDR3 spells CASSLRPDRPGSEQYF. The CDR3, as DNA: TGTGCCAGCAGTTTAAGGCCGGACAGGCCGGGCTCCGAGCAGTACTTC.

This clone appeared a few times. The chain uses TRBV7-8 and TRBJ1-1, with 8 bases matching TRBD1. J gave up 1 base and V 1 base, and 2 bases lay outside the gene matches. CDR3 length equals 15 residues. Per the germline V gene, CDR1 is SGHVS and CDR2 is FQNEAQ. CDR3 DNA sequence: TGTGCCAGCAGCTTAGTGGACAGGGCGAACACTGAAGCTTTCTTT. Translation: CASSLVDRANTEAFF.

The chain employs TRBV7-9 and TRBJ1-1; D remains unclear. Trimming shortened V by 5 bases and J by 1 base, and 17 bases separated the two germline ends. Germline loops: CDR1 SEHNR, CDR2 FQNEAQ (reference sequence). The CDR3 length is 16 residues. The CDR3 nucleotides read TGTGCCAGCAGCGTCCCGGGTCCTGTGGGGAACACTGAAGCTTTCTTT. Translated: CASSVPGPVGNTEAFF. The full variable domain, completed using reference TRBV7-9 and TRBJ1-1, is DTGVSQNPRHKITKRGQNVTFRCDPISEHNRLYWYRQTLGQGPEFLTYFQNEAQLEKSRLLSDRFSAERPKGSFSTLEIQRTEQGDSAMYLCASSVPGPVGNTEAFFGQGTRLTVV.

This clone appeared a single time. This rearrangement joins TRBV28 to TRBJ1-5; 8 bases align to TRBD1. V gave up 4 bases and J gave up 4 bases; unmatched junction bases: 6. Germline-derived CDR1 and CDR2 are MDHEN and SYDVKM. This CDR3 region has 15 residues. The CDR3 protein is CASSSQDRDNQPQHF. CDR3 coding DNA: TGTGCCAGCAGTTCTCAGGACAGGGATAATCAGCCCCAGCATTTT.